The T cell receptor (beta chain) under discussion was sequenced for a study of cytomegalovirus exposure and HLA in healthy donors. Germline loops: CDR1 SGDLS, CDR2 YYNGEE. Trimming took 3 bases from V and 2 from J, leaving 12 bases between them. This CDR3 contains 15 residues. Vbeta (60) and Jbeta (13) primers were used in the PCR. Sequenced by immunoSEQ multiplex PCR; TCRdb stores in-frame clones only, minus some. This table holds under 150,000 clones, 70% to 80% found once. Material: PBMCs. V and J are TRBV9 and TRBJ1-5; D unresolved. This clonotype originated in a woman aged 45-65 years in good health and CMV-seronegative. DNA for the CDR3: TGTGCCAGCAGCGGAGGAGCGGACCGCAATCAGCCCCAGCATTTT. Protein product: CASSGGADRNQPQHF. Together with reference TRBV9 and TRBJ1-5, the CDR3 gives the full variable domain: DSGVTQTPKHLITATGQRVTLRCSPRSGDLSVYWYQQSLDQGLQFLIQYYNGEERAKGNILERFSAQQFPDLHSELNLSSLELGDSALYFCASSGGADRNQPQHFGDGTRLSIL.